This entry lists 8 T cell receptor beta chains sequenced from one sample in a study of T cell responses to AZD1222 COVID-19 vaccine. The method was immunoSEQ multiplex PCR; TCRdb's version includes in-frame clones alone and lacks a portion of them. The table lists 150,000 or so clones, about nine tenths of them singletons. The input for sequencing was peripheral blood, taken 28 days after the second AZD1222 dose. The receptors were gathered from an adult who received the AZD1222 COVID-19 vaccine.

The V call is TRBV5-4, the J call TRBJ2-3; 12 bases match TRBD2. The CDR3 loop spans 15 amino acids. Germline trimming cut 5 bases from V and 3 bases from J; bases unmatched to any gene: 4. From germline, CDR1 is SGHNT and CDR2 YYREEE (reference sequence). The CDR3 coding sequence is TGTGCCAGCAGTCTCGGGACTAGCGGGACAGATACGCAGTATTTT. Residues: CASSLGTSGTDTQYF.

This sequence joins TRBV5-6 and TRBJ1-2; D unresolved. This CDR3 is built from 14 residues. Germline CDR1 reads SGHDT; CDR2 reads YYEEEE. V was clipped by 0 bases and J by 4 bases, with 10 bases between them. The CDR3 nucleotides are TGTGCCAGCAGCTTGGGGGTCCAACCCTATGGCTACACCTTC. Translating it yields CASSLGVQPYGYTF.

CDR3 loop: CASVKRESSYNEQFF. In DNA form, the CDR3 reads TGTGCCAGCGTAAAGCGGGAGAGCTCCTACAATGAGCAGTTCTTC. The chain employs TRBV6-1 and TRBJ2-1, with 8 nucleotides matching TRBD2. This CDR3 spans 15 amino acids. Unmatched junction bases numbered 6, after V lost 8 bases and J lost 0 bases. The germline V gene has CDR1 MNHNS and CDR2 SASEGT.

The J gene is TRBJ1-1, the V gene TRBV11-3; the D gene is possibly TRBD1 (5 bases). V was cut by 5 bases and J by 1 base, with 11 bases left in between. Germline lookup yields CDR1 SGHNT and CDR2 YENEEA. This CDR3 is 14 amino acids long. The CDR3 DNA sequence: TGTGCCAGCAGCCGACAGTCGGCGAACACTGAAGCTTTCTTT. Its translation is CASSRQSANTEAFF.

V is TRBV6-5 and J is TRBJ1-1; D uncertain. The CDR3 length is 13 residues. Germline assignment: CDR1 MNHEY and CDR2 SVGAGI. The ends were cut back, 6 bases at V and 4 bases at J, with 12 bases in the middle. The CDR3 nucleotides are TGTGCCAGCAGCAGCAGTATCTCCACTGAAGCTTTCTTT. It is translated as CASSSSISTEAFF.

CDR3 DNA: TGTGCCAGCAGTTACTCGAACAGGATCAACACTGAAGCTTTCTTT. It codes for CASSYSNRINTEAFF. The V call is TRBV6-5, the J call TRBJ1-1; D might be TRBD1 (5 bases). Germline CDR1 reads MNHEY; CDR2 reads SVGAGI. Trimming took 0 bases from V and 2 from J, leaving 10 bases between them. The CDR3 length is 15 residues.

The chain links TRBV12-3 or TRBV12-4 to TRBJ1-2; possibly TRBD1 for D (5 bases). Trimming removed 7 bases from V and 4 bases from J, with 13 bases in between. CDR3 size: 13 residues. The CDR3 DNA is TGTGCCAGCATGCCCCCCGGGACCTATGGCTACACCTTC. Its translation: CASMPPGTYGYTF.

The count of this clone is one. V usage is TRBV19 and J usage is TRBJ1-6; a possible D gene is TRBD1 (6 bases). V gave up 1 base and J gave up 10 bases, with 8 bases separating them. The CDR3 sequence is 13 residues long. CDR1 is LNHDA, CDR2 SQIVND, per germline (reference sequence). The CDR3 spells CASSIAGTSPLHF. The CDR3 bases are TGTGCCAGTAGTATAGCGGGGACATCACCCCTCCACTTT.